This TCR beta chain was obtained from a study of identical twins. A universal primer site arose from template switching, and cDNA bore unique molecular identifiers. One entry per CDR3 protein, called by TCRdb with MiXCR from the 5' RACE reads. The table records over 600,000 distinct CDR3 sequences, around 21% of them present only once. Germline CDR1 is SGHRS and CDR2 is YFSETQ. This CDR3 contains 13 residues. Trimming took off 4 bases at V and 10 bases at J, with 15 bases between the two ends. The same sample was also used in a study of T cells expressing NK-cell markers. That work states: Cells sorted as CD3+CD56+NKG2C+, CD3+CD56+NKG2C- and CD3+CD56-NKG2C+ T cells supplied the TCR beta repertoires. Six of the donors carried dominant NKG2C+ clonotypes that took up about 1.0-7.5% of their CD8+ T cells.

Sequencing was carried out using PBMCs. The clonotype was recovered from a woman between 18 and 30 years old in good health. The gene calls are TRBV5-1 and TRBJ2-1; a possible D gene is TRBD2 (6 bases). The CDR3 sequence is CASSAGLSGEQFF. Here the CDR3 DNA reads TGCGCCAGCAGCGCGGGACTCTCAGGGGAGCAGTTCTTC.